A single sample is the source of the 2 T cell receptor beta chains below, sequenced in a study of blood T cell repertoires in COVID-19 (dated by TCRdb to between 2020 and 2021). The receptor library was made with the immunoSEQ multiplex PCR assay. What TCRdb holds here is the immuneACCESS table cut down to in-frame rearrangements. Part of the clones is not present; checked against another copy, under half of the missing clones reflect an unresolved V gene, and the others are unexplained. A total of approximately 400,000 clones appear in this sample, about four fifths of them only once. Approximately 1% of the sample comes from the top ten. The sequenced material came from peripheral blood. These receptors were taken from a human donor with acute or convalescent COVID-19. The donor label of this sample is uncertain.

The gene calls are TRBV23-1 and TRBJ2-6, with a possible D match to TRBD1 (5 bases). TRBV23-1 is an ORF for which the function is uncertain. V gave up 2 bases and J gave up 0 bases, with 8 bases separating them. The CDR3 contains 16 residues. CDR3 residues: CASSQGAYSGANVLTF. The CDR3 DNA reads TGCGCCAGCAGTCAAGGGGCTTACTCTGGGGCCAACGTCCTGACTTTC.

The V and J genes are TRBV6-5 and TRBJ1-4; D remains unclear. With 6 bases removed from V and 8 bases from J, the gap between germline ends came to 19 bases. In germline, CDR1 is MNHEY, CDR2 SVGAGI. The CDR3 consists of 15 residues. DNA of the CDR3: TGTGCCAGCAGCGGTCGTGGGCAATCAGAGGAAAAACTGTTTTTT. Translation: CASSGRGQSEEKLFF.